This T cell receptor (beta chain) was profiled in a study of Ad26.COV2.S vaccination and SARS-CoV-2 variants. Overall study context: Donor was assigned to the Ad26.COV2.S arm of trial COV1001. Ad26.COV2.S given intramuscularly, once or twice 56 days apart. General study findings and limits: TCR breadth and depth estimates may have understated total T cell responses. People given the vaccine had a wider spike-specific TCR breadth than placebo recipients did.

Comments on this clone: Its antigen remains unknown.

Assay: immunoSEQ multiplex PCR; the TCRdb copy retains only in-frame clones and omits some. The table includes 300,000 to 400,000 clones, approximately 90% detected once. The treatment is: roughly 20 received Ad26.COV2.S at low or high dose, single or two shots; about 5 received placebo; per-sample allocation not given. Specimen acquisition occurred on day 63 following the initial vaccine or placebo injection. Germline CDR1 MNHEY, CDR2 SMNVEV (reference sequence). V lost 3 bases to trimming and J lost 0 bases, with 6 bases between them. The CDR3 extends over 14 amino acids. The material was peripheral blood, obtained in a trial of Ad26.COV2.S vaccine versus placebo. The source of this sequence is a person aged 18-60 years who received the Ad26.COV2.S COVID-19 vaccine or a placebo. This chain uses TRBV27 with TRBJ1-3; D possibly corresponds to TRBD1 (5 bases). CDR3 protein: CASSLGGSGNTIYF. The CDR3 coding sequence is TGTGCCAGCAGTTTGGGGGGCTCTGGAAACACCATATATTTT.